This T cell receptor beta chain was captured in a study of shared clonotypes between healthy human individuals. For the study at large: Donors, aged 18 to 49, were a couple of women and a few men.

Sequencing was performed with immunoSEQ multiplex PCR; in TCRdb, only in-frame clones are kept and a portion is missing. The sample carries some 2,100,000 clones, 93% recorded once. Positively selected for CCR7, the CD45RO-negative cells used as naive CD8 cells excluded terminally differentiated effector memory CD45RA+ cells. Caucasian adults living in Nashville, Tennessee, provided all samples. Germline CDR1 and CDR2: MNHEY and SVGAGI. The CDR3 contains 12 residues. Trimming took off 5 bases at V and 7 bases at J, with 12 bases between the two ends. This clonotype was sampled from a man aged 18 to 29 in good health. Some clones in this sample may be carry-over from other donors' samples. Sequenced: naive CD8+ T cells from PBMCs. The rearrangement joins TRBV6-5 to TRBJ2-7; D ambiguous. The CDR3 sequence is CASSPHLWEQYF. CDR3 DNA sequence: TGTGCCAGCAGTCCCCACCTCTGGGAGCAGTACTTC.